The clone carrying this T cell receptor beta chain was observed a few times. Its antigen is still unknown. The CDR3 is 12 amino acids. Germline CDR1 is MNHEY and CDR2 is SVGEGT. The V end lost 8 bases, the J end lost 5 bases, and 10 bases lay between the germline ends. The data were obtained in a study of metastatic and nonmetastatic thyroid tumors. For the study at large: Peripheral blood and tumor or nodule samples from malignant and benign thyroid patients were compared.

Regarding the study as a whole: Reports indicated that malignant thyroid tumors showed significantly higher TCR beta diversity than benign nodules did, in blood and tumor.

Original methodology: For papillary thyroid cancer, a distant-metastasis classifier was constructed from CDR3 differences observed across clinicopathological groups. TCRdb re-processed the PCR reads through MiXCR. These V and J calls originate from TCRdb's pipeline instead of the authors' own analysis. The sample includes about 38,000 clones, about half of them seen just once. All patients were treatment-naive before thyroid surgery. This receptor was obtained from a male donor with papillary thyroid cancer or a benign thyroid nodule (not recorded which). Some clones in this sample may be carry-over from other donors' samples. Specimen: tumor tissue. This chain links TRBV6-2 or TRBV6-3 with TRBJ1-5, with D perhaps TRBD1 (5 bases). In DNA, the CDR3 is TGTGCCAGCCGGCAGGGCTATCAGCCCCAGCATTTT. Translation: CASRQGYQPQHF.